Included here is one T cell receptor beta chain sequence, with context. These data belong to a study of blood T cell repertoires in COVID-19. Across the study: Samples representing acute and convalescent COVID-19 were sourced from the United States, Italy and Spain. The cDNA or gDNA used as material had been derived from T cells, B-cell-depleted T cells, or PBMCs.

In the study's own analysis: Estimation of nucleated cell counts was performed using reference gene primer amplification. Sequenced by immunoSEQ multiplex PCR; TCRdb stores in-frame clones only, minus some. V, J and clone size are taken as reported in that table, and D and trimming were inferred from the DNA itself. This table has fewer than 450,000 clones, more than 75% appearing once. CDR3 length: 16 residues. Germline CDR1 and CDR2: MNHEY and SMNVEV (reference sequence). Deletions cut 2 bases from V and 2 bases from J, with 13 bases between. The material sequenced was peripheral blood. The receptor was isolated from a woman under 30 who had recovered from COVID-19. This rearrangement joins TRBV27 to TRBJ2-1, with D perhaps matching TRBD2 (5 bases). The CDR3: CASSLRQTTPYNEQFF. The DNA for the CDR3 is TGTGCCAGCAGTTTAAGGCAGACTACTCCCTACAATGAGCAGTTCTTC.